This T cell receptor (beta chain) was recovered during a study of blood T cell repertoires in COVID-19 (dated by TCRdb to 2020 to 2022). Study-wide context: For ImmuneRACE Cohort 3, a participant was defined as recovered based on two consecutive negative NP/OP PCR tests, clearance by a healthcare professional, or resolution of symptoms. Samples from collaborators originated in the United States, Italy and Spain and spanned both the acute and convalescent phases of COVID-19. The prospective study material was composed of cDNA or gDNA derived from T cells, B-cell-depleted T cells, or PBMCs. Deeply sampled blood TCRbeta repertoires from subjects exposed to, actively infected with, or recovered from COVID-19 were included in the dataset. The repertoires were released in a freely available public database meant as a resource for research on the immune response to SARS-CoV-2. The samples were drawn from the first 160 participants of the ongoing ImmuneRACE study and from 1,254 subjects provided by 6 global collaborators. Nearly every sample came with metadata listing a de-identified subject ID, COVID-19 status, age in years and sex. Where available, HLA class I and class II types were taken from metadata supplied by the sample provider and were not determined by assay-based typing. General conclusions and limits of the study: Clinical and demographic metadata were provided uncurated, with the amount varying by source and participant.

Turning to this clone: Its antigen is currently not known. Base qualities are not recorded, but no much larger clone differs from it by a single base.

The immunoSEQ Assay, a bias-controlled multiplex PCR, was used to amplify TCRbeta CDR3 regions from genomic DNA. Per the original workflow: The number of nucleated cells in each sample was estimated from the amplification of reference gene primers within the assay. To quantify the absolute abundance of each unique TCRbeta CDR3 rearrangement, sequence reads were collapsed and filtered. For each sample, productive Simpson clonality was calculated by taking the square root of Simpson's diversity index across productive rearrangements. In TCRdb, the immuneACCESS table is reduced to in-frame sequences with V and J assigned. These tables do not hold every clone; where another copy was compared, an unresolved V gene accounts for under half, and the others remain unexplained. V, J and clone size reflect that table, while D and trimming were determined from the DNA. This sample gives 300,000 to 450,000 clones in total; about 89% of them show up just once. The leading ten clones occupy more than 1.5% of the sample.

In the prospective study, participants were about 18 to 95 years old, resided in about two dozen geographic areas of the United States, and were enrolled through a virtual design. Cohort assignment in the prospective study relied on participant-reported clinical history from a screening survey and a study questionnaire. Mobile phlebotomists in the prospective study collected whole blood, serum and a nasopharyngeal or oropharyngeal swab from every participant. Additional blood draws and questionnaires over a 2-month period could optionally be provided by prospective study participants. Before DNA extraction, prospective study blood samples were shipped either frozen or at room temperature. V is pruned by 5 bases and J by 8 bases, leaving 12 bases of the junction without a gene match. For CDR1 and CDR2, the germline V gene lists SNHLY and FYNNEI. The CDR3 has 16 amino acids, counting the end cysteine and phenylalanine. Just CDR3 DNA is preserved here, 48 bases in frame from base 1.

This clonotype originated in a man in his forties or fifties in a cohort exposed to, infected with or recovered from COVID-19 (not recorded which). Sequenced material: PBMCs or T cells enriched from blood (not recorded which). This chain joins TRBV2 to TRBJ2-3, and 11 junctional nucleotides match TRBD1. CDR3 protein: CASSMGQGDGAGTQYF. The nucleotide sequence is TGTGCCAGCAGTATGGGACAGGGGGACGGGGCAGGTACGCAGTATTTT.